Shown below are 26 T cell receptor beta chains from a single sample sequenced in a study of cytomegalovirus exposure and HLA in healthy donors (TCRdb year 2017). Library creation used the immunoSEQ multiplex PCR assay. For the multiplex PCR, a mixture combining 60 forward primers for TCR Vbeta segments and 13 reverse primers for TCR Jbeta segments was used. Not all clones reach the TCRdb copy of this immuneACCESS table, which keeps in-frame sequences only. Checked studies attribute under half of the gap to unresolved V genes and leave the rest unexplained. This sample gives about 140,000 clones in total; 76% of them show up just once. The top ten hold 2.5% to 4% of the sample. What was sequenced was PBMCs. The receptors stem from a man aged 40-49 years in good health and CMV-seronegative.

In DNA, the CDR3 is TGTGCCAGCAAGGATGGACAGGAACTCTACGAGCAGTACTTC. This codes for CASKDGQELYEQYF. The J gene is TRBJ2-7, the V gene TRBV2, with 7 nucleotides matching TRBD1. V shed 7 bases, J shed 3 bases, and the junction held 9 bases outside the gene matches. Germline lookup yields CDR1 SNHLY and CDR2 FYNNEI. The CDR3 is made up of 14 amino acids.

V gene TRBV5-1 combines with J gene TRBJ2-2; TRBD1 is a possible D gene (6 bases). V lost 0 bases to trimming and J lost 0 bases, with 9 bases between them. Germline V gene data show CDR1 as SGHRS and CDR2 as YFSETQ. CDR3 length: 16 residues. The CDR3 DNA reads TGCGCCAGCAGCTTGGACGGACAGACGAACACCGGGGAGCTGTTTTTT. This encodes CASSLDGQTNTGELFF.

The chain joins TRBV5-6 to TRBJ1-5, with D tentatively TRBD1 (6 bases). V was pared by 0 bases and J by 7 bases, with 14 bases between. This CDR3 region has 15 residues. CDR1 and CDR2 from the germline V gene are SGHDT and YYEEEE. The CDR3 coding sequence is TGTGCCAGCAGCTTGGGGCCCAGGGGAGGGCAGCCCCAGCATTTT. It codes for CASSLGPRGGQPQHF.

This clone has more than one count but fewer than ten. The chain links TRBV29-1 to TRBJ1-1, with D possibly matching TRBD1 (6 bases). V was shortened by 4 bases and J by 8 bases, with 11 bases between the two germline ends. The CDR3 sequence is 11 residues long. Looked up from germline, CDR1 is SQVTM and CDR2 is ANQGSEA. The CDR3 is CSVGGHLEAFF. The CDR3 nucleotides read TGCAGCGTTGGGGGACACCTAGAAGCTTTCTTT.

This clone was observed a few times. The chain links TRBV29-1 to TRBJ2-1; TRBD2 matches at 9 bases. Germline CDR1 is SQVTM and CDR2 is ANQGSEA. The CDR3 has 15 residues. Trimming took 2 bases from V and 5 from J; bases not matched to a gene: 7. The CDR3 region is CSVEWGTSPDNEQFF. CDR3 nucleotides: TGCAGCGTTGAATGGGGGACTAGCCCAGACAATGAGCAGTTCTTC.

The rearrangement joins TRBV4-3 to TRBJ1-1; 7 nucleotides line up with TRBD1. CDR3 length: 13 amino acids. In germline, CDR1 is LGHNA, CDR2 YSLEER. V lost 3 bases, J lost 4 bases, and 2 bases stayed unmatched. CDR3: CASSQGQFTEAFF. In DNA form, the CDR3 reads TGCGCCAGCAGCCAGGGACAGTTCACTGAAGCTTTCTTT.

V gene TRBV9 combines with J gene TRBJ1-1; 8 nucleotides agree with TRBD1. The CDR3 extends over 17 amino acids. Losses at the gene ends were 0 bases for V and 4 bases for J; bases not matched to a gene: 11. The V gene's germline CDR1 is SGDLS and CDR2 YYNGEE. CDR3 in amino acids: CASSVGSTGDLGTEAFF. The DNA of the CDR3 is TGTGCCAGCAGCGTAGGGTCGACAGGGGATCTGGGCACTGAAGCTTTCTTT.

The chain recombines TRBV5-5 with TRBJ2-6; D is perhaps TRBD1 (6 bases). CDR1 is SGHKS and CDR2 is YYEKEE in the germline V gene (reference sequence). The length of the CDR3 is 15 residues. V lost 2 bases and J 2 bases, leaving 8 bases between the germline ends. In DNA form, the CDR3 reads TGTGCCAGCAGCTTTTCAGGGGCTGGGGCCAACGTCCTGACTTTC. This encodes CASSFSGAGANVLTF.

V usage is TRBV7-2 and J usage is TRBJ2-7; D is perhaps TRBD2 (5 bases). Deletions cut 4 bases from V and 1 base from J, with 14 bases between. The CDR3 is 15 residues long. Per germline, CDR1 SGHTA and CDR2 FQGNSA. CDR3 nucleotides: TGTGCCAGCAGCTCCCCGGGAATCTTATCCTACGAGCAGTACTTC. Translation gives CASSSPGILSYEQYF.

Turning to this clone: Other DNA sequences within the sample encode an identical CDR3. The rearrangement uses TRBV19 and TRBJ1-5; TRBD1 matches at 8 bases. Germline CDR1 and CDR2: LNHDA and SQIVND (reference sequence). The CDR3 covers 15 residues. V gave up 5 bases and J gave up 1 base; unmatched junction bases: 4. The DNA of the CDR3 is TGTGCCAGTAGTGCCACAGGGGGGAGCAATCAGCCCCAGCATTTT. Amino acids: CASSATGGSNQPQHF. The complete variable domain, with remaining parts taken from reference TRBV19 and TRBJ1-5, reads DGGITQSPKYLFRKEGQNVTLSCEQNLNHDAMYWYRQDPGQGLRLIYYSQIVNDFQKGDIAEGYSVSREKKESFPLTVTSAQKNPTAFYLCASSATGGSNQPQHFGDGTRLSIL.

This clone was seen a few times. This chain connects TRBV6-1 to TRBJ2-7; 11 bases are shared with TRBD1. The CDR3 spans 12 residues. V gave up 8 bases and J gave up 4 bases; unmatched junction bases: 1. The germline V gene has CDR1 MNHNS and CDR2 SASEGT. The DNA of the CDR3 is TGTGCCAGCTGGGACAGGGGGTACGAGCAGTACTTC. This translates into CASWDRGYEQYF.

The chain recombines TRBV6-1 with TRBJ1-5, with D tentatively TRBD1 (6 bases). The CDR3 extends over 15 amino acids. The V gene lost 2 bases and the J gene lost 5 bases, with 13 bases spanning the gap. Germline CDR1 reads MNHNS; CDR2 reads SASEGT. CDR3 sequence: CASSESRGRYQPQHF. The CDR3 nucleotides read TGTGCCAGCAGTGAAAGCAGGGGCCGGTATCAGCCCCAGCATTTT.

This clone was counted once. The chain employs TRBV27 and TRBJ1-1; the match to TRBD1 covers 7 bases. CDR1 and CDR2 from the germline V gene are MNHEY and SMNVEV (reference sequence). CDR3 length: 14 residues. The V and J ends lost 3 bases and 1 base, in that order; junction bases with no gene match: 2. The CDR3 spells CASSFDRANTEAFF. DNA of the CDR3: TGTGCCAGCAGTTTTGACAGGGCGAACACTGAAGCTTTCTTT.

The rearrangement uses TRBV28 and TRBJ2-2; no firm D call. The CDR3 extends over 13 amino acids. Germline V gene lookup returns CDR1 MDHEN and CDR2 SYDVKM. V gave up 3 bases and J gave up 6 bases, with 8 bases separating them. The CDR3 region has the DNA TGTGCCAGCAGTTTCTTTGTTCCCGGGGAGCTGTTTTTT. It is translated as CASSFFVPGELFF.

Written as DNA, the CDR3 is TGCGCCAGCAGCCTGGACAGGGGACACCAAGAGACCCAGTACTTC. Encoded protein: CASSLDRGHQETQYF. The J gene is TRBJ2-5, the V gene TRBV5-1, with 9 bases matching TRBD1. The germline gives CDR1 SGHRS, CDR2 YFSETQ. The CDR3 is 15 residues long. Trimming took 4 bases from V and 0 from J; bases not matched to a gene: 4. The full variable domain, rest sourced from reference TRBV5-1 and TRBJ2-5, is KAGVTQTPRYLIKTRGQQVTLSCSPISGHRSVSWYQQTPGQGLQFLFEYFSETQRNKGNFPGRFSGRQFSNSRSEMNVSTLELGDSALYLCASSLDRGHQETQYFGPGTRLLVL.

J is TRBJ1-4 and V is TRBV6-1, with 9 bases aligning to TRBD1. Germline V gene lookup returns CDR1 MNHNS and CDR2 SASEGT. This CDR3 comprises 16 residues. After removal of 3 bases from V and 4 bases from J, the junction contained 6 bases not matched to a gene. The CDR3 loop is CASSDVGTGYNEKLFF. The CDR3 region has the DNA TGTGCCAGCAGTGACGTCGGGACAGGGTATAATGAAAAACTGTTTTTT.

In this sample, this clone turned up once. This chain joins TRBV25-1 and TRBJ1-2; no clear D. CDR1 is MGHDK and CDR2 is SYGVNS in the germline V gene. This CDR3 spans 13 amino acids. The germline V and J ends were trimmed by 1 base and 8 bases, with 11 bases remaining between them. This CDR3 is CASSEFQVQGYTF. The DNA of the CDR3 is TGTGCCAGCAGTGAATTCCAGGTTCAGGGCTACACCTTC.

This clone has just one count. The chain has TRBV28 and TRBJ2-1, with 11 bases aligning to TRBD1. J was trimmed by 6 bases and V by 7 bases; bases with no gene match: 8. CDR3 length: 15 amino acids. CDR1 MDHEN and CDR2 SYDVKM come from the germline V gene. The CDR3 DNA follows: TGTGCCAGCACCTCCGGGACAGGGGGTGGCAATGAGCAGTTCTTC. Translation gives CASTSGTGGGNEQFF.

The chain employs TRBV5-1 and TRBJ2-5; D is possibly TRBD2 (5 bases). Between the trimmed V and J ends, which lost 2 bases and 3 bases, there was a span of 8 bases. This CDR3 is built from 13 residues. The germline gives CDR1 SGHRS, CDR2 YFSETQ. In DNA form, the CDR3 reads TGCGCCAGCAGCTTCGAGGGAGAAGAGACCCAGTACTTC. It specifies CASSFEGEETQYF.

This chain uses TRBV5-5 with TRBJ1-5; TRBD1 agrees at 12 bases. Per germline, CDR1 SGHKS and CDR2 YYEKEE (reference sequence). The CDR3 contains 17 residues. J gave up 1 base and V 2 bases, and 4 bases lay outside the gene matches. The CDR3 bases are TGTGCCAGCAGCTTACCGGGACAGGGGGCGAGCAATCAGCCCCAGCATTTT. Translation gives CASSLPGQGASNQPQHF.

This clone is a singleton in its sample. J is TRBJ2-7 and V is TRBV29-1, with 10 bases that match TRBD2. The germline V gene has CDR1 SQVTM and CDR2 ANQGSEA. The CDR3 length is 16 residues. V shed 4 bases, J shed 2 bases, and the junction held 11 bases outside the gene matches. The CDR3 here is CSVVTTSGTPPYEQYF. The CDR3 coding sequence is TGCAGCGTTGTCACCACTAGCGGGACGCCCCCCTACGAGCAGTACTTC.

The V gene is TRBV7-2, the J gene TRBJ2-1; 9 positions match TRBD2. This CDR3 has 17 amino acids. The germline CDR1 and CDR2 sequences are SGHTA and FQGNSA. V was pared by 4 bases and J by 8 bases, with 15 bases of the junction left unmatched. In DNA form, the CDR3 reads TGTGCCAGCAGCTCCTCCAGGCGGGGGGGCTTCGGGGATGAGCAGTTCTTC. This translates into CASSSSRRGGFGDEQFF.

This clone has just a few counts. J is TRBJ1-1 and V is TRBV6-1; a possible D gene is TRBD1 (5 bases). Per germline, CDR1 MNHNS and CDR2 SASEGT. Trimming stripped 2 bases from V and 4 bases from J, with 14 bases between. There are 15 residues in the CDR3. CDR3: CASSEWAGHGTEAFF. As DNA, the CDR3 is TGTGCCAGCAGTGAATGGGCAGGGCATGGCACTGAAGCTTTCTTT.

This clone occurred a few times. V gene TRBV16 combines with J gene TRBJ1-1; D not certain. The CDR3 runs 12 residues. The germline V and J ends were trimmed by 5 bases and 8 bases, with 12 bases remaining between them. The germline V gene encodes CDR1 KGHSY and CDR2 FQNENV. This chain's CDR3 is CASSSSGREAFF. The CDR3 DNA reads as TGTGCCAGCAGCTCGTCGGGGAGGGAAGCTTTCTTT.

The V and J genes are TRBV10-3 and TRBJ2-1, with 13 nucleotides matching TRBD2. This CDR3 comprises 17 residues. The V segment lost 6 bases and the J segment 3 bases; nucleotides outside the gene matches: 8. Germline CDR1 and CDR2: ENHRY and SYGVKD. The CDR3 DNA sequence: TGTGCCATCAGCCGTGGACTAGCGGGGGATCTCTACAATGAGCAGTTCTTC. Translating gives CAISRGLAGDLYNEQFF.

This clone was counted a few times. The chain links TRBV28 to TRBJ1-4; tentatively, D is TRBD1 (6 bases). The V and J ends lost 3 bases and 5 bases respectively, with 10 bases between them. The germline V gene encodes CDR1 MDHEN and CDR2 SYDVKM. This CDR3 has 14 amino acids. The CDR3, as DNA: TGTGCCAGCAGTTTGTACAGGGTGAATGAAAAACTGTTTTTT. Protein product: CASSLYRVNEKLFF.